Listed below are T cell receptor beta chains from one sample, sequenced in a study of CD8+CD57+ T cells in acquired aplastic anemia. TCRdb recomputed calls from the reads with MiXCR, one row per CDR3 protein. The table records about 210,000 distinct CDR3 sequences, roughly 33% of them present only once. Sequenced: sorted CD4+, CD8+, or CD8+CD57+ T cells (not recorded which) from PBMCs. The receptor source for this set is a human donor in good health, serving as a control. Each CDR3 is given with its conserved first and last residue. D genes are given only for firm matches. Clone size, where shown, is once, few, many, or a class for clones that have expanded.

d_call clone_size j_call v_call cdr3_nt cdr3_aa
- - TRBJ1-3 TRBV5-6 TGTGCCAGCAGCCAACAATCGGGAAGGGAAAGAAACACCATATATTTT CASSQQSGRERNTIYF
- many TRBJ1-5 TRBV6-6 TGTGCCAGCAGAGACATAGGGGGTCAGCCCCAGCATTTT CASRDIGGQPQHF
TRBD2 - TRBJ2-3 TRBV6-1 TGTGCCAGCACTAGCGGGAGGCCAGATACGCAGTATTTT CASTSGRPDTQYF
- many TRBJ1-2 TRBV20-1 TGCAGTGCCGATTCTAACTATGGCTACACCTTC CSADSNYGYTF
- many TRBJ1-5 TRBV7-9 TGTGCCAGCAGCAGCGGGCGGATTAGCAATCAGCCCCAGCATTTT CASSSGRISNQPQHF
- few TRBJ1-4 TRBV7-9 TGTGCCAGCAGCTTAGTGGACTTTGGGCCTGAAAAACTGTTTTTT CASSLVDFGPEKLFF
TRBD1 few TRBJ2-3 TRBV5-1 TGCGCCAGCAGCTCTGGACCCGCAGGGGGCCGCACAGATACGCAGTATTTT CASSSGPAGGRTDTQYF
- many TRBJ2-3 TRBV4-2 TGTGCCAGCAGCCAAGGGACCATCACAGATACGCAGTATTTT CASSQGTITDTQYF
- many TRBJ1-3 TRBV2 TGTGCCAGCAGGGAGACCCTAGATGGAAACACCATATATTTT CASRETLDGNTIYF
TRBD1 many TRBJ1-6 TRBV5-1 TGCGCCAGCAGTCCAGACGGACAGGGTAATTCACCCCTCCACTTT CASSPDGQGNSPLHF